The clone carrying this T cell receptor beta chain occurred a few times. The antigen is unknown. This sample was included in a study of CD8 T cells in ankylosing spondylitis. TCRdb fed the 5' RACE reads into MiXCR, producing one record per CDR3 protein. The sample has about 340,000 distinct CDR3 sequences, 6.5% to 10% seen once. V was shortened by 0 bases and J by 3 bases, with 12 bases between the two germline ends. This CDR3 contains 15 residues. Study results and caveats: There were earlier reports of some motif variants in reactive arthritis synovial fluid and blood. Seemingly distinctive of ankylosing spondylitis blood was a TCR beta motif formed by eight highly homologous variants.

The sequenced sample was blood, either unsorted or a sorted T cell fraction (not recorded which). The chain employs TRBV12-3 or TRBV12-4 and TRBJ2-7; D is uncertain. This receptor was identified in a male donor with ankylosing spondylitis. This CDR3 reads CASSLALVGYYEQYF. CDR3 in DNA: TGTGCCAGCAGTTTAGCGTTGGTAGGTTACTACGAGCAGTACTTC.